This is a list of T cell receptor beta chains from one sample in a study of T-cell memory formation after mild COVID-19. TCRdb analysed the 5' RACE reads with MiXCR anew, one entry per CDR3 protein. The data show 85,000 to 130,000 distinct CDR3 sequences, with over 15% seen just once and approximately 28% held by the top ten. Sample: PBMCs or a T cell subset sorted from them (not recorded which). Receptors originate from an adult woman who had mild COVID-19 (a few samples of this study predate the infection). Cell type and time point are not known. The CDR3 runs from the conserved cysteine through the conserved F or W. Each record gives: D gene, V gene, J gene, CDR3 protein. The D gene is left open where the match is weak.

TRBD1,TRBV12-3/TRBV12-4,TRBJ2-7,CASSFDRGPNEQYF
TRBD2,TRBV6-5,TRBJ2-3,CASSPSGGGPDTQYF
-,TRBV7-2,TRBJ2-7,CASSSDLPTYEQYF
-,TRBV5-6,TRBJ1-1,CASSGANTEAFF
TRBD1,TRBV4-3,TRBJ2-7,CASSQDRDSRYEQYF
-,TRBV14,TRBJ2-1,CASSPPPGRDRYPGYEQFF
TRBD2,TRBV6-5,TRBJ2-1,CASTKAGGGQFF
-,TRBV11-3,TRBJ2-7,CASSLFPSREAYYEQYF
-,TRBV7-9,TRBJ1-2,CASSSAGDYGYTF
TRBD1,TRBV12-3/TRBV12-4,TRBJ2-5,CASSLGMLFGTGRGETQYF
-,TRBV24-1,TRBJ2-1,CATASPGGTPYTEQFF
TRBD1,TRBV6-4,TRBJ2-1,CASSDGAGGNEQFF